The text below deals with one T cell receptor beta chain. The antigen is not known. The data originate from a study of cytomegalovirus exposure and HLA in healthy donors. Study-level results: Follow-up analysis found HLA locus-dependent TCR association rates, highest for DRB1 and lowest for HLA-C. Sequencing likely produced, as an artifact, a cluster of highly shared sequence variants.

PCR primers comprised 60 Vbeta and 13 Jbeta primers. Using immunoSEQ multiplex PCR, the repertoire was profiled, and TCRdb retains in-frame clones only, with some absent. The repertoire has about 230,000 clones, around nine tenths of them found once; the top ten carry 1%. The material sequenced was PBMCs. This receptor was identified in a woman aged 18-35 years in good health and CMV-seronegative.

The CDR3 DNA reads as TGTGCCAGCAGCACCTACGGGGTCGCGAACACCGGGGAGCTGTTTTTT. Amino acid sequence: CASSTYGVANTGELFF. This rearrangement joins TRBV7-2 to TRBJ2-2; possibly TRBD2 for D (5 bases). The CDR3 runs 16 residues. Germline V gives CDR1 SGHTA, CDR2 FQGNSA. V was shortened by 5 bases and J by 0 bases, with 13 bases between the two germline ends.